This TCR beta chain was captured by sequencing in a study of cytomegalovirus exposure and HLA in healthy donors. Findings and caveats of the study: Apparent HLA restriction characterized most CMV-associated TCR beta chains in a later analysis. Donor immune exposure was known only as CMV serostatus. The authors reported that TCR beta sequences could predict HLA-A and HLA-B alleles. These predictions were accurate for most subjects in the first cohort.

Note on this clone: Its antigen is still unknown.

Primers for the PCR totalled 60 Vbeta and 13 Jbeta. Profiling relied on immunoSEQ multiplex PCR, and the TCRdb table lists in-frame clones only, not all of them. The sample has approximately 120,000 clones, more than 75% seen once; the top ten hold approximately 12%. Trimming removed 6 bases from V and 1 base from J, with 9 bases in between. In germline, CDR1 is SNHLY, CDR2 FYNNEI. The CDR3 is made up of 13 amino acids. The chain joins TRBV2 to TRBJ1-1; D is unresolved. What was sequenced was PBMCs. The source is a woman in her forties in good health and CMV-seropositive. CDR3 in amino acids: CASRRDSNTEAFF. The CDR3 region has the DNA TGTGCCAGCAGGAGGGATTCGAACACTGAAGCTTTCTTT.